These 31 T cell receptor beta chains originate from one sample sequenced in a study of post-analysis software for immune sequencing data. The study, taken as a whole, reports: Relative to controls, patients had roughly five TRBV segments at higher frequency, with TRBV5-6, TRBV5-1 and TRBV20-1 among these.

Unique molecular identifiers tagged the TCR beta cDNA libraries. In TCRdb, the PCR reads were re-called with MiXCR into one record per CDR3 protein. Of approximately 250,000 distinct CDR3 sequences detected, 36% appear once; the ten largest clones hold approximately 4.6%. These TCRs' antigens remain unknown. The sample consisted of blood. These receptors originate from a girl aged 5 to 17 with multiple sclerosis.

The J gene is TRBJ2-4, the V gene TRBV10-3; D is undetermined. The DNA end favors TRBJ2-5, so the J call may be wrong. CDR3 size: 13 residues. Germline CDR1 reads ENHRY; CDR2 reads SYGVKD. This CDR3 reads CAITHRLGETQYF. The CDR3, as DNA: TGTGCCATCACGCACCGGCTTGGGGAGACCCAGTACTTC.

This clonotype was recorded a few times. V usage is TRBV10-3 and J usage is TRBJ2-5; D could derive from TRBD1 or TRBD2 (5 bases each). The CDR3 covers 14 residues. With 2 bases removed from V and 5 bases from J, the gap between germline ends came to 12 bases. The germline V gene encodes CDR1 ENHRY and CDR2 SYGVKD. CDR3 protein: CAISEMGVRETQYF. DNA of the CDR3: TGTGCCATCAGTGAGATGGGGGTCCGGGAGACCCAGTACTTC.

This clonotype was observed at least ten times. The rearrangement links TRBV20-1 to TRBJ2-1, with D possibly being TRBD1 or TRBD2 (5 bases each). Trimming took off 5 bases at V and 9 bases at J, with 20 bases between the two ends. The CDR3 spans 14 residues. Germline CDR1 and CDR2: DFQATT and SNEGSKA (reference sequence). CDR3 sequence reads: CSASGTPADGEQFF. CDR3 DNA sequence: TGCAGTGCTTCCGGGACCCCGGCGGACGGTGAGCAGTTCTTC.

The chain recombines TRBV20-1 with TRBJ2-3, with D unresolved. V was trimmed by 0 bases and J by 2 bases, leaving 6 bases between them. The CDR3 length is 13 residues. Germline V gene lookup returns CDR1 DFQATT and CDR2 SNEGSKA (reference sequence). CDR3 in DNA: TGCAGTGCTAGAGAGGACCTCACAGATACGCAGTATTTT. It yields the protein CSAREDLTDTQYF.

This clonotype was recorded a few times. V gene TRBV5-1 combines with J gene TRBJ2-7; 9 bases line up with TRBD1. The trim removed 3 bases at V and 0 bases at J, leaving 1 base unmatched. The CDR3 runs 14 residues. Germline loops: CDR1 SGHRS, CDR2 YFSETQ. CDR3 in DNA: TGCGCCAGCAGCTCGACAGGGGGCTCCTACGAGCAGTACTTC. Protein product: CASSSTGGSYEQYF.

This clonotype was observed many times. The rearrangement links TRBV25-1 to TRBJ1-2, with D tentatively TRBD1 (6 bases). The CDR3 is 14 amino acids. Germline V gene data show CDR1 as MGHDK and CDR2 as SYGVNS. The V and J ends lost 3 bases and 4 bases respectively, with 12 bases between them. For the CDR3, the DNA is TGTGCCAGCAGTGAGGCCGGGGGCGGCTATGGCTACACCTTC. This translates into CASSEAGGGYGYTF.

This clonotype was seen repeatedly, ten times or more. This chain links TRBV7-2 with TRBJ2-4, with 7 bases identical to TRBD1. Germline values: CDR1 SGHTA, CDR2 FQGNSA. The junction had 10 bases not matched to a gene; V was cut back by 5 bases and J by 0 bases. The CDR3 is made up of 17 amino acids. Here the CDR3 DNA reads TGTGCCAGCAGCCTCGCAGGGGGTCTTCTAGCCAAAAACATTCAGTACTTC. The encoded protein is CASSLAGGLLAKNIQYF.

This chain joins TRBV12-3 or TRBV12-4 and TRBJ1-4, with TRBD1 matching over 12 bases. The CDR3 is made up of 15 amino acids. V shed 3 bases and J 8 bases; nucleotides not matched to a gene: 4. The DNA for the CDR3 is TGTGCCAGCAGTTTTGGGGACAGGGGGCAAGAAAAACTGTTTTTT. It encodes CASSFGDRGQEKLFF.

Notes on this clonotype: A junction boundary mismatches the germline segment, possibly from a read error. The CDR3 protein is CASSRRDSGSPPHF. CDR3 sequence (DNA): TGTGCCAGCAGCCGCCGGGACAGTGGGTCACCCCCCCACTTT. V gene TRBV3-1 combines with J gene TRBJ1-6, with TRBD1 matching 7 bases. Germline assignment: CDR1 LGHDT and CDR2 YNNKEL (reference sequence). The length of the CDR3 is 14 residues. Supplemented by reference TRBV3-1 and TRBJ1-6, the full variable domain reads DTAVSQTPKYLVTQMGNDKSIKCEQNLGHDTMYWYKQDSKKFLKIMFSYNNKELIINETVPNRFSPKSPDKAHLNLHINSLELGDSAVYFCASSRRDSGSPPHFGNGTRLTVT.

This clonotype has a handful of counts. The genes are TRBV12-3 or TRBV12-4 and TRBJ2-2, with TRBD1 identical over 7 bases. This CDR3 contains 13 residues. V shed 7 bases, J shed 6 bases, and the junction held 5 bases outside the gene matches. The CDR3 sequence: CASTPTGAGELFF. The CDR3 bases are TGTGCCAGCACCCCTACAGGGGCCGGGGAGCTGTTTTTT.

This clonotype was observed at least ten times. The chain joins TRBV20-1 to TRBJ2-1; TRBD2 agrees at 8 bases. The CDR3 is 13 residues long. The germline V gene has CDR1 DFQATT and CDR2 SNEGSKA (reference sequence). Trimming took 6 bases from V and 2 from J; bases not matched to a gene: 3. CDR3 residues: CSANSGTYNEQFF. CDR3 bases: TGCAGTGCGAATAGCGGGACCTACAATGAGCAGTTCTTC.

A remark on this clonotype: This may come from a read error, since a much larger clone is one base off. The chain has TRBV29-1 and TRBJ2-3, with D possibly matching TRBD1 (6 bases). CDR1 SQVTM and CDR2 ANQGSEA come from the germline V gene. CDR3 length equals 11 residues. CDR3 in DNA: TGCAGCGTAACCGTGACAGGTACGCAGTATTTT. Residues: CSVTVTGTQYF.

This clonotype was seen a handful of times. This may be a read error: a much more frequent sequence differs by one nucleotide. The rearrangement joins TRBV24-1 to TRBJ1-2; D not resolved. The CDR3 totals 13 residues. V was shortened by 3 bases and J by 8 bases, with 12 bases between the two germline ends. CDR1 KGHDR and CDR2 SFDVKD come from the germline V gene. In DNA, the CDR3 is TGTGCCACCAGTGATGAGGCCCGAAACGGCTACACCTTC. Its protein product is CATSDEARNGYTF.

This clonotype has only a few counts. A clone one base away is much larger, so this may be a read error. The J gene is TRBJ2-1, the V gene TRBV27, with a possible D match to TRBD2 (6 bases). The CDR3 has 12 amino acids. CDR1 and CDR2 (germline): MNHEY, SMNVEV (reference sequence). V shed 8 bases and J shed 5 bases, with 10 bases lying between them. The chain's CDR3 is CASRRGNNEQFF. CDR3 coding DNA: TGTGCCAGCCGGAGGGGAAACAATGAGCAGTTCTTC.

Ten or more counts support this clonotype. The chain employs TRBV7-2 and TRBJ2-5, with D uncertain. Trimming left V 5 bases short and J 2 bases short, with 12 bases between. The germline V gene has CDR1 SGHTA and CDR2 FQGNSA. The CDR3 loop spans 14 amino acids. DNA for the CDR3: TGTGCCAGCAGCAAGGGCTCGCGGCAAGAGACCCAGTACTTC. This codes for CASSKGSRQETQYF.

This clonotype was recorded many times. This chain connects TRBV20-1 to TRBJ2-4, with a weak D call TRBD2 (5 bases). The CDR3 sequence is 15 residues long. V lost 4 bases and J 1 base, leaving 14 bases between the germline ends. Germline loops: CDR1 DFQATT, CDR2 SNEGSKA (reference sequence). The CDR3 is CSANEARGAKNIQYF. DNA of the CDR3: TGCAGTGCTAACGAGGCGCGAGGGGCCAAAAACATTCAGTACTTC.

This clonotype was observed many times. The rearrangement links TRBV7-2 to TRBJ2-1; D remains ambiguous. V was shortened by 6 bases and J by 7 bases, with 13 bases between the two germline ends. Germline-derived CDR1 and CDR2 are SGHTA and FQGNSA. The CDR3 runs to 13 residues. The CDR3 coding sequence is TGTGCCAGCAGTACCCCCCAGATTAATGAGCAGTTCTTC. Its translation is CASSTPQINEQFF.

The genes are TRBV2 and TRBJ2-3; D perhaps matches TRBD2 (5 bases). Trimming left V 6 bases short and J 11 bases short, with 9 bases between. The CDR3 runs 10 residues. Per the germline V gene, CDR1 is SNHLY and CDR2 is FYNNEI. The CDR3: CASRGVEQYF. The CDR3 DNA reads as TGTGCCAGCAGGGGAGTAGAGCAGTATTTT.

This clonotype was seen a few times. This chain links TRBV12-3 or TRBV12-4 with TRBJ1-5, with D unclear. Trimming stripped 3 bases from V and 4 bases from J, with 10 bases between. The CDR3 extends over 14 amino acids. The CDR3 reads CASSFTGINQPQHF. The DNA of the CDR3 is TGTGCCAGCAGTTTCACCGGGATTAATCAGCCCCAGCATTTT.

This clonotype appeared a single time. The chain links TRBV2 to TRBJ2-7; 10 bases are shared with TRBD2. The CDR3 is made up of 15 amino acids. CDR1 SNHLY and CDR2 FYNNEI come from the germline V gene. Trimming at V came to 6 bases and at J to 0 bases, leaving 5 bases not matched to a gene. The CDR3 DNA reads as TGTGCCAGCAGCTCAGCGGGAGGGCCCTCCTACGAGCAGTACTTC. This translates into CASSSAGGPSYEQYF. Looking up the rest from reference TRBV2 and TRBJ2-7 gives the full variable domain: EPEVTQTPSHQVTQMGQEVILRCVPISNHLYFYWYRQILGQKVEFLVSFYNNEISEKSEIFDDQFSVERPDGSNFTLKIRSTKLEDSAMYFCASSSAGGPSYEQYFGPGTRLTVT.

The sample holds many counts of this clonotype. This rearrangement joins TRBV10-3 to TRBJ2-3; 10 bases align to TRBD2. The CDR3 spans 16 residues. Losses at the gene ends were 5 bases for V and 0 bases for J; bases not matched to a gene: 5. Germline V gene data show CDR1 as ENHRY and CDR2 as SYGVKD. CDR3 residues: CAISFKRGGSTDTQYF. The DNA of the CDR3 is TGTGCCATCAGTTTCAAGCGGGGGGGGAGCACAGATACGCAGTATTTT.

This clonotype was recorded many times. This chain connects TRBV21-1 to TRBJ1-4. TRBV21-1 is tagged as a pseudogene. The length of the CDR3 is 16 residues. The CDR3 protein is CASSKVKREASEKLFF. As DNA, the CDR3 is TGTGCCAGCAGCAAAGTAAAGAGGGAAGCTAGCGAAAAACTGTTTTTT.

This clonotype was seen ten or more times. The J gene is TRBJ2-3, the V gene TRBV6-1; 12 bases agree with TRBD2. Losses at the gene ends were 6 bases for V and 3 bases for J; bases not matched to a gene: 16. Germline V CDR1 and CDR2: MNHNS, SASEGT. The CDR3 covers 19 residues. CDR3 protein: CASRTGGLAGGRSTDTQYF. The CDR3 DNA reads TGTGCCAGCAGGACCGGTGGCCTAGCGGGGGGGCGGAGTACAGATACGCAGTATTTT.

The chain employs TRBV6-2 or TRBV6-3 and TRBJ2-2; D is unresolved. The CDR3 runs 15 residues. Trimming took 7 bases from V and 1 from J, leaving 13 bases between them. The germline gives CDR1 MNHEY, CDR2 SVGEGT. The DNA of the CDR3 is TGTGCCAGCACCATCGGCGAGATGAACACCGGGGAGCTGTTTTTT. The encoded protein is CASTIGEMNTGELFF.

This clonotype has only a few counts. V and J are TRBV3-1 and TRBJ1-4; D gene ambiguous. This CDR3 is built from 12 residues. V lost 6 bases, J lost 6 bases, and 8 bases lay in between. Germline V gene sequence: CDR1 LGHDT, CDR2 YNNKEL (reference sequence). CDR3 bases: TGTGCCAGCAGTCGAACGGATGAAAAACTGTTTTTT. This gives the protein CASSRTDEKLFF.

The chain uses TRBV4-1 and TRBJ2-5; no clear D. Germline V CDR1 and CDR2: MGHRA, YSYEKL. Trimming left V 0 bases short and J 5 bases short, with 19 bases between. The CDR3 consists of 17 residues. Here the CDR3 reads CASSQDPGLEGGETQYF. CDR3 coding DNA: TGCGCCAGCAGCCAAGATCCGGGTCTTGAAGGTGGTGAGACCCAGTACTTC.

The chain carries TRBV29-1 and TRBJ2-7; D perhaps matches TRBD1 (5 bases). The V gene's germline CDR1 is SQVTM and CDR2 ANQGSEA. This CDR3 contains 14 residues. V was clipped by 5 bases and J by 0 bases, with 14 bases between them. The CDR3 here is CSVFTGPSSYEQYF. The CDR3 region has the DNA TGCAGCGTTTTTACAGGCCCTAGCTCCTACGAGCAGTACTTC.

This clonotype showed up many times. This sequence joins TRBV7-9 and TRBJ2-1; no clear D. V was shortened by 3 bases and J by 5 bases, with 11 bases between the two germline ends. Germline CDR1 is SEHNR and CDR2 is FQNEAQ (reference sequence). This CDR3 comprises 14 residues. CDR3 protein: CASSFSAYDNEQFF. CDR3 DNA: TGTGCCAGCAGCTTCAGCGCCTACGACAATGAGCAGTTCTTC.

On this clonotype: This could be a read error, since a much larger clone is one nucleotide away. J is TRBJ2-7 and V is TRBV6-6; D gene unclear. The last part of the DNA fits TRBJ2-5 better; the J call may be wrong. Looked up from germline, CDR1 is MNHNY and CDR2 is SVGAGI (reference sequence). The CDR3 runs to 12 residues. The chain's CDR3 is CASSHYGETQYF. The CDR3 region has the DNA TGTGCCAGCAGTCACTACGGAGAGACCCAGTACTTC.

For the CDR3, the DNA is TGTGCCAGCAGCCCCAACACGCTCATCGGCTACACCTTC. Protein: CASSPNTLIGYTF. The chain is built from TRBV12-3 or TRBV12-4 and TRBJ1-2; D ambiguous. This CDR3 has 13 residues. The ends were cut back, 6 bases at V and 8 bases at J, with 16 bases in the middle.

This clonotype was picked up a small number of times. This chain joins TRBV3-1 and TRBJ1-1; TRBD1 aligns across 8 bases. V lost 4 bases to trimming and J lost 1 base; unmatched junction nucleotides: 5. CDR1 is LGHDT and CDR2 is YNNKEL in the germline V gene (reference sequence). The CDR3 is made up of 15 amino acids. This chain's CDR3 is CASSPWDRQNTEAFF. Here the CDR3 DNA reads TGTGCCAGCAGCCCATGGGACAGGCAGAACACTGAAGCTTTCTTT.